This T cell receptor (beta chain) is from a study of blood T cells in healthy people across ages. Findings and limits, study-wide: It was the long-lived donors that had more naive CD4+ cells and higher diversity than aged donors. Unknown CMV status may confound age-related changes in expanded clones.

A sample-barcoded 5' primer and a J-beta primer mix were used in a second PCR of about 6 to 11 cycles. A template-switch adaptor that had 12 random nucleotides put a tag on each cDNA molecule. Using its own MiXCR run on the 5' RACE reads, TCRdb lists one record per CDR3 protein. The table lists 780,000 or so distinct CDR3 sequences, about 25% of them singletons. This clonotype turned up a few times. Its specificity is not known. With V trimmed by 6 bases and J by 2 bases, 7 bases remained unmatched. The CDR3 spans 15 residues. These data were likewise used in another study, on T cells of mothers and their children. That source notes: Nobody spotted any persistent microchimeric T cell clones.

The sample was blood. This clonotype originated in a boy aged 10-17 years in good health. The V gene is TRBV12-3 or TRBV12-4, the J gene TRBJ1-5; TRBD1 matches at 7 bases. The DNA of the CDR3 is TGTGCCAGCAGATCACAGGGGCTGGGCAATCAGCCCCAGCATTTT. Amino acid sequence: CASRSQGLGNQPQHF.